This T cell receptor (beta chain) was captured in a study of neurological immune-mediated disorders. In this sample, this clonotype turned up a few times. TCRdb re-analysed the 5' RACE reads in MiXCR, keeping a single row per CDR3 protein. The sample carries tens of thousands of distinct CDR3 sequences, 17% recorded once. Source material: CD8+ T cells from blood. This TCR was recovered from a woman aged 18-30 years with multiple sclerosis.

The CDR3 protein is CASGGDTQYF. In DNA form, the CDR3 reads TGCGCCAGCGGCGGAGATACGCAGTATTTT. The chain carries TRBV5-1 and TRBJ2-3; D is undetermined. From germline, CDR1 is SGHRS and CDR2 YFSETQ. CDR3 length: 10 residues. Trimming shortened V by 7 bases and J by 5 bases, and 5 bases separated the two germline ends.